This TCR beta chain was documented in a study of shared clonotypes between healthy human individuals. The data were produced by immunoSEQ multiplex PCR, yet TCRdb's version contains in-frame clones alone and is incomplete. The sample lists some 2.3 million clones; approximately 93% were seen once. Looked up from germline, CDR1 is SNHLY and CDR2 is FYNNEI. The CDR3 extends over 15 amino acids. The V and J ends lost 6 bases and 1 base, in that order; junction bases with no gene match: 7. Study observations and caveats: Larger estimated richness was generally seen in naive subsets than in memory subsets.

This clone was observed a single time. What it binds is not known. Sequencing used naive CD4+ T cells from PBMCs. Subset reported: CD45RA+ positively selected. The source of this sequence is a man between 18 and 29 years old in good health. Some clones in this sample may be carry-over from other donors' samples. The chain has TRBV2 and TRBJ2-5; 8 nucleotides match TRBD1. CDR3: CASSPDRAVQETQYF. In nucleotides, the CDR3 is TGTGCCAGCAGCCCGGACAGGGCTGTCCAAGAGACCCAGTACTTC.